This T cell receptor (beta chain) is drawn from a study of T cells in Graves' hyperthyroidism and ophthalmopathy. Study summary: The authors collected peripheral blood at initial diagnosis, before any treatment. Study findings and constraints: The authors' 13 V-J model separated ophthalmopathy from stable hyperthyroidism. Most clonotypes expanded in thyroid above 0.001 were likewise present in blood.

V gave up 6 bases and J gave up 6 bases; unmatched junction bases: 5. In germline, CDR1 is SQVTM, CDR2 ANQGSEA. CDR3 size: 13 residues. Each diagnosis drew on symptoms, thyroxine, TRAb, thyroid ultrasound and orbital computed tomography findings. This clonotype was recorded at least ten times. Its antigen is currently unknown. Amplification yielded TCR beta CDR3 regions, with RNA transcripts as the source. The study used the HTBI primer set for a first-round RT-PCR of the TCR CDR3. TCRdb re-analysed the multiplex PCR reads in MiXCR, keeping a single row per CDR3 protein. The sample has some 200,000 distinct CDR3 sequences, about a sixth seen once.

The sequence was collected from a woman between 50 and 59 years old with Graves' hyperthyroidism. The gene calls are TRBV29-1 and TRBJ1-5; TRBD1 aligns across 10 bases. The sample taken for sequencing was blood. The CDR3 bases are TGCAGCGTATCCCGGACAGGGGGTCAGCCCCAGCATTTT. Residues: CSVSRTGGQPQHF.